The present TCR beta chain was sequenced within a study of blood T cell repertoires in COVID-19. Study summary: There were acute and convalescent COVID-19 samples, and they came from the United States, Italy and Spain. Nucleic acid was either cDNA or gDNA, and it came from T cells, B-cell-depleted T cells, or PBMCs.

Original processing methods: The authors estimated nucleated cell counts from reference gene primer amplification. Assay: immunoSEQ multiplex PCR; the TCRdb copy retains only in-frame clones and omits some. V and J calls and clone size come straight from that table; D and trimming were deduced from the DNA. Of around 110,000 clones listed, around 75% are singletons. This clone was seen a few times. The germline V gene encodes CDR1 MNHNS and CDR2 SASEGT. This CDR3 region has 16 residues. J gave up 5 bases and V 4 bases, and 11 bases lay outside the gene matches. Sequenced: peripheral blood. The rearrangement links TRBV6-1 to TRBJ2-5, with 9 bases fitting TRBD2. This clonotype was sampled from a human donor with acute or convalescent COVID-19. The donor label of this sample is uncertain. The CDR3 spells CASSGNSGGPQETQYF. The CDR3 DNA reads TGTGCCAGCAGTGGGAATAGCGGGGGCCCCCAGGAGACCCAGTACTTC.